The 18 T cell receptor beta chains given below trace back to one sample, sequenced in a study of cytomegalovirus exposure and HLA in healthy donors (dated by TCRdb to 2015 to 2018). Library method: the immunoSEQ multiplex PCR assay. The multiplex PCR relied on a mix of 60 forward primers for TCR Vbeta segments and 13 reverse primers for TCR Jbeta segments. In its TCRdb copy, this immuneACCESS table keeps in-frame sequences only and misses some clones. Where compared with another copy, unresolved V genes explain less than half of these, and the others have no known cause. Within this sample are 90,000 to 100,000 clones, with roughly 9.4% of them counted one time only. The ten top clones hold 5% to 5.5% of the sample. What was sequenced was PBMCs. These receptors originate from a man in his fifties in good health and CMV-seropositive.

The chain employs TRBV30 and TRBJ2-7, with 8 bases that match TRBD2. The germline V gene has CDR1 GTSNPN and CDR2 SVGIG (reference sequence). V lost 1 base, J lost 5 bases, and 4 bases stayed unmatched. CDR3 length equals 13 residues. The CDR3 spells CAWSGLAGHEQYF. The CDR3 nucleotides read TGTGCCTGGAGTGGCCTAGCGGGCCACGAGCAGTACTTC.

This clone was picked up a small number of times. The chain links TRBV2 to TRBJ2-5; D uncertain. The germline gives CDR1 SNHLY, CDR2 FYNNEI. V lost 4 bases and J 1 base, leaving 10 bases between the germline ends. The CDR3 has 14 residues. CDR3 coding DNA: TGTGCCAGCAGTGGACTGACGGGCCAAGAGACCCAGTACTTC. Its translation: CASSGLTGQETQYF.

This clone was observed a few times. The rearrangement links TRBV19 to TRBJ2-2; 7 bases line up with TRBD2. The length of the CDR3 is 15 residues. Trimming at V came to 3 bases and at J to 6 bases, leaving 7 bases not matched to a gene. Germline V gene sequence: CDR1 LNHDA, CDR2 SQIVND (reference sequence). The CDR3 coding sequence is TGTGCCAGTAGTATTACCCCGACTAGCCCCGGGGAGCTGTTTTTT. This codes for CASSITPTSPGELFF.

CDR3 DNA: TGTGCCAGCAGCCGAGGGACAGTTAGCACAGATACGCAGTATTTT. Its translation is CASSRGTVSTDTQYF. The chain combines TRBV7-9 with TRBJ2-3; 7 bases are shared with TRBD1. CDR3 length: 15 amino acids. Trimming cost V 5 bases and J 0 bases; bases outside gene matches: 5. Germline V gene lookup returns CDR1 SEHNR and CDR2 FQNEAQ (reference sequence). The full variable domain, completed using reference TRBV7-9 and TRBJ2-3, is DTGVSQNPRHKITKRGQNVTFRCDPISEHNRLYWYRQTLGQGPEFLTYFQNEAQLEKSRLLSDRFSAERPKGSFSTLEIQRTEQGDSAMYLCASSRGTVSTDTQYFGPGTRLTVL.

The J gene is TRBJ2-6, the V gene TRBV19; 7 positions match TRBD1. Germline CDR1 and CDR2: LNHDA and SQIVND (reference sequence). The CDR3 runs to 17 residues. V dropped 6 bases and J dropped 0; count of bases not matched to a gene: 8. The CDR3 region has the DNA TGTGCCAGTAGACCCGGGGCAGGGGGCTCTGGGGCCAACGTCCTGACTTTC. Its protein is CASRPGAGGSGANVLTF.

The rearrangement joins TRBV7-2 to TRBJ2-2, with D possibly matching TRBD2 (7 bases). Germline V gene sequence: CDR1 SGHTA, CDR2 FQGNSA. Deletions cut 5 bases from V and 8 bases from J, with 18 bases between. This CDR3 has 15 amino acids. The CDR3 spells CASSQGGVIGGELFF. CDR3 in DNA: TGTGCCAGCAGCCAAGGGGGGGTAATAGGTGGGGAGCTGTTTTTT.

The chain links TRBV2 to TRBJ2-1, with D uncertain. Germline-derived CDR1 and CDR2 are SNHLY and FYNNEI. This CDR3 is 15 amino acids long. V lost 3 bases and J 0 bases, leaving 9 bases between the germline ends. This CDR3 reads CASSDGPSSYNEQFF. The CDR3 DNA sequence: TGTGCCAGCAGTGATGGGCCGAGCTCCTACAATGAGCAGTTCTTC. Full variable domain (outside the CDR3, taken from reference TRBV2 and TRBJ2-1): EPEVTQTPSHQVTQMGQEVILRCVPISNHLYFYWYRQILGQKVEFLVSFYNNEISEKSEIFDDQFSVERPDGSNFTLKIRSTKLEDSAMYFCASSDGPSSYNEQFFGPGTRLTVL.

This clone came up a few times. J is TRBJ2-5 and V is TRBV5-1, with 8 bases identical to TRBD1. The CDR3 is made up of 15 amino acids. Trimming took 4 bases from V and 2 from J; bases not matched to a gene: 7. CDR1 and CDR2 from the germline V gene are SGHRS and YFSETQ. CDR3 DNA: TGCGCCAGCAGCGGGGCGGGACAGGTACAAGAGACCCAGTACTTC. It is translated as CASSGAGQVQETQYF.

CDR3 region: CASSPPGGRPYNEQFF. The DNA of the CDR3 is TGTGCCAGCAGTCCCCCCGGAGGACGGCCCTACAATGAGCAGTTCTTC. The genes are TRBV28 and TRBJ2-1; the D gene is possibly TRBD2 (5 bases). The CDR3 loop spans 16 amino acids. Between the trimmed V and J ends, which lost 5 bases and 2 bases, there was a span of 16 bases. The germline V gene encodes CDR1 MDHEN and CDR2 SYDVKM.

CDR3 in amino acids: CAWSLQGVRSPLHF. As DNA, the CDR3 is TGTGCCTGGAGTCTTCAGGGGGTACGATCACCCCTCCACTTT. The chain links TRBV30 to TRBJ1-6; TRBD1 matches at 7 bases. CDR1 GTSNPN and CDR2 SVGIG come from the germline V gene (reference sequence). With V trimmed by 2 bases and J by 10 bases, 8 bases remained unmatched. The CDR3 has 14 residues.

In this sample, this clone turned up a few times. Other DNA sequences in the same sample also yield this CDR3. This CDR3 is CASSPRVAKNIQYF. CDR3 DNA sequence: TGTGCCAGCAGCCCGAGGGTAGCCAAAAACATTCAGTACTTC. V and J are TRBV7-2 and TRBJ2-4; the D gene is possibly TRBD2 (5 bases). Germline loops: CDR1 SGHTA, CDR2 FQGNSA. V was pared by 5 bases and J by 0 bases, with 8 bases between. The CDR3 runs 14 residues. Together with reference TRBV7-2 and TRBJ2-4, the CDR3 gives the full variable domain: GAGVSQSPSNKVTEKGKDVELRCDPISGHTALYWYRQSLGQGLEFLIYFQGNSAPDKSGLPSDRFSAERTGGSVSTLTIQRTQQEDSAVYLCASSPRVAKNIQYFGAGTRLSVL.

The chain has TRBV27 and TRBJ2-3, with 13 bases fitting TRBD2. This CDR3 spans 17 amino acids. Germline V gene data show CDR1 as MNHEY and CDR2 as SMNVEV (reference sequence). The trim removed 8 bases at V and 1 base at J, leaving 9 bases unmatched. The CDR3: CASAGLAGDLRTDTQYF. The CDR3 DNA follows: TGTGCCAGCGCTGGACTAGCGGGAGACCTTCGCACAGATACGCAGTATTTT.

The J gene is TRBJ1-6, the V gene TRBV28; possible D gene TRBD1, 5 bases. Germline V gene lookup returns CDR1 MDHEN and CDR2 SYDVKM. V dropped 6 bases and J dropped 11 bases, with 17 bases sitting between them. This CDR3 has 14 residues. CDR3 loop: CASRPPGDFAPLHF. As DNA, the CDR3 is TGTGCCAGCAGACCCCCGGGGGATTTCGCACCCCTCCACTTT.

This clone has more than one count but fewer than ten. The chain uses TRBV6-5 and TRBJ1-4; the D is unclear. From germline, CDR1 is MNHEY and CDR2 SVGAGI. V shed 7 bases and J shed 3 bases, with 6 bases lying between them. The CDR3 covers 12 residues. CDR3 residues: CASKGANEKLFF. The CDR3 DNA follows: TGTGCCAGCAAAGGAGCTAATGAAAAACTGTTTTTT.

The chain joins TRBV6-1 to TRBJ2-7, with 7 bases aligning to TRBD2. This CDR3 region has 15 residues. Germline CDR1 and CDR2: MNHNS and SASEGT. The trim removed 6 bases at V and 1 base at J, leaving 9 bases unmatched. The CDR3 bases are TGTGCCAGCAGGCTGAGTGGGGAGGGATCCTACGAGCAGTACTTC. It encodes CASRLSGEGSYEQYF.

The V call is TRBV5-1, the J call TRBJ1-1; 12 bases agree with TRBD1. The ends lost 0 bases at V and 5 bases at J; junction bases unmatched: 8. This CDR3 is 17 amino acids long. CDR1 SGHRS and CDR2 YFSETQ come from the germline V gene. CDR3: CASSLARDRGRRTEAFF. CDR3 nucleotide sequence: TGCGCCAGCAGCTTGGCTAGGGACAGGGGGCGTAGGACTGAAGCTTTCTTT.

This clone has just a few counts. The chain has TRBV28 and TRBJ2-1, with 13 bases lining up with TRBD2. Germline-derived CDR1 and CDR2 are MDHEN and SYDVKM. V shed 7 bases and J 7 bases; nucleotides not matched to a gene: 7. This CDR3 is built from 15 residues. CDR3 loop: CASTRTSGRSNEQFF. The CDR3 bases are TGTGCCAGCACCAGGACTAGCGGGAGATCGAATGAGCAGTTCTTC.

The rearrangement links TRBV28 to TRBJ2-7, with 8 bases lining up with TRBD1. CDR1 MDHEN and CDR2 SYDVKM come from the germline V gene. The CDR3 runs 14 residues. After removal of 3 bases from V and 1 base from J, the junction contained 2 bases not matched to a gene. In nucleotides, the CDR3 is TGTGCCAGCAGTTTCAGACAGGGGTCCTACGAGCAGTACTTC. Its translation is CASSFRQGSYEQYF.